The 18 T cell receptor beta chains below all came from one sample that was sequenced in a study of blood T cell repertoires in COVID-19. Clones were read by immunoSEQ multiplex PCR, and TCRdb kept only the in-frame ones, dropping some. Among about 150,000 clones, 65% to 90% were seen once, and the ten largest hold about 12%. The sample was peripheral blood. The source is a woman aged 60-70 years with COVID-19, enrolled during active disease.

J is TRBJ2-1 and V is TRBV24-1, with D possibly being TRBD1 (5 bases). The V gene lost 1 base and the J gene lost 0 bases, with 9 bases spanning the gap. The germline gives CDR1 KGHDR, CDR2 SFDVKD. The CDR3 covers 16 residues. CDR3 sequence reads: CATSDLRGSSYNEQFF. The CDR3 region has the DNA TGTGCCACCAGTGATTTAAGGGGTTCCTCCTACAATGAGCAGTTCTTC.

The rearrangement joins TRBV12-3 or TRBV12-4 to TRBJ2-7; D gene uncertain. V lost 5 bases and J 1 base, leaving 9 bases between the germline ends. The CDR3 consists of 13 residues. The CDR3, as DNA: TGTGCCAGCAGTCCGCCGGGTTCCTACGAGCAGTACGTC. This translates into CASSPPGSYEQYV.

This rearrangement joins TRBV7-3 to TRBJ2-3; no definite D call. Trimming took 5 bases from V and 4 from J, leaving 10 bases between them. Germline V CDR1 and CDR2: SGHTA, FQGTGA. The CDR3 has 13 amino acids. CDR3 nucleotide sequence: TGTGCCAGCAGCCCTGGTAGATCAGATACGCAGTATTTT. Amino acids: CASSPGRSDTQYF.

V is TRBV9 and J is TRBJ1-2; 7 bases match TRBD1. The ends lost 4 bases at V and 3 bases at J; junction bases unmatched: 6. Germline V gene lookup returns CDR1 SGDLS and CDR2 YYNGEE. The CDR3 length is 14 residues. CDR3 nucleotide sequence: TGTGCCAGCAGCACTGGACAGGCGTACTATGGCTACACCTTC. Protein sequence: CASSTGQAYYGYTF.

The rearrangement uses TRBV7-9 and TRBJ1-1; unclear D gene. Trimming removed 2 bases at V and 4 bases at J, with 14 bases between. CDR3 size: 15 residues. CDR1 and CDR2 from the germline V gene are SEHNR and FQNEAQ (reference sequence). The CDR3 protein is CASSLNSLGLTEAFF. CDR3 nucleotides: TGTGCCAGCAGCTTAAATTCTCTGGGCCTCACTGAAGCTTTCTTT.

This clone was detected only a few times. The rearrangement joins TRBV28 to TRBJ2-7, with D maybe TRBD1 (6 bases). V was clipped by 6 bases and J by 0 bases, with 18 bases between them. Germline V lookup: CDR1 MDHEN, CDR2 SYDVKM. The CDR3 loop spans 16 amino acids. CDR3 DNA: TGTGCCAGCAGCGAGGGGGATTCCTCTAGCTCCTACGAGCAGTACGTC. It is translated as CASSEGDSSSSYEQYV.

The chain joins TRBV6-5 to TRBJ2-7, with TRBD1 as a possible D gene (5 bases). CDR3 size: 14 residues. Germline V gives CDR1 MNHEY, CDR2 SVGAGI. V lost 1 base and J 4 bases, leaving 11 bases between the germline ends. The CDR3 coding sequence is TGTGCCAGCAGTTACTACCAGGGTTATTACGAGCAGTACGTC. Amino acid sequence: CASSYYQGYYEQYV.

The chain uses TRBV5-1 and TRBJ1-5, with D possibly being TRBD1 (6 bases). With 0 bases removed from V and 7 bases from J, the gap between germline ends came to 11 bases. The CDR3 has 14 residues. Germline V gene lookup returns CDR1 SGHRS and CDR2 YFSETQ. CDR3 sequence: CASSLAGVGQPQHF. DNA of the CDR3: TGCGCCAGCAGCTTGGCAGGGGTAGGACAGCCCCAGCATTTT.

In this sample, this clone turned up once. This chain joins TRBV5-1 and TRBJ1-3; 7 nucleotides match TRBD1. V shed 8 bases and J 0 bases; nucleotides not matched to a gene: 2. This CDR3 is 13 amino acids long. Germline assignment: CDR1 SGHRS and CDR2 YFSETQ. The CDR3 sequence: CASTGDSGNTIYF. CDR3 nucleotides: TGCGCCAGTACAGGGGACTCTGGAAACACCATATATTTT. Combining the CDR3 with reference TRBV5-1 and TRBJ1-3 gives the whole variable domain KAGVTQTPRYLIKTRGQQVTLSCSPISGHRSVSWYQQTPGQGLQFLFEYFSETQRNKGNFPGRFSGRQFSNSRSEMNVSTLELGDSALYLCASTGDSGNTIYFGEGSWLTVV.

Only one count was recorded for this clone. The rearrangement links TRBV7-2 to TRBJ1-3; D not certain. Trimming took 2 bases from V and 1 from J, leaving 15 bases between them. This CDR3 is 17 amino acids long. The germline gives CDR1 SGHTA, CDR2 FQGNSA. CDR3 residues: CASSLLGGRVSGNTIYF. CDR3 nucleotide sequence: TGTGCCAGCAGCTTACTCGGAGGGAGGGTGTCTGGAAACACCATATATTTT.

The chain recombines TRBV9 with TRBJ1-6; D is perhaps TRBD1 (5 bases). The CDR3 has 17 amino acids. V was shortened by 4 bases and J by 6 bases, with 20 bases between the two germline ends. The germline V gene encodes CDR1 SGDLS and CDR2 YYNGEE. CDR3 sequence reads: CASSYRGRAEINSPLHF. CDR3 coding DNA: TGTGCCAGCAGCTATAGGGGCCGGGCGGAAATTAATTCACCCCTCCACTTT.

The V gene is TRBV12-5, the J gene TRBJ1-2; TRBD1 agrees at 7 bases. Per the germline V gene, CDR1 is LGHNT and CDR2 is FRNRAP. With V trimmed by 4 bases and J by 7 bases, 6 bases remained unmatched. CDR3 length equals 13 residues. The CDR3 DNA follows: TGTGCTAGTGGTTCAGACAGGGCAGTTGGCTACACCTTC. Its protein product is CASGSDRAVGYTF.

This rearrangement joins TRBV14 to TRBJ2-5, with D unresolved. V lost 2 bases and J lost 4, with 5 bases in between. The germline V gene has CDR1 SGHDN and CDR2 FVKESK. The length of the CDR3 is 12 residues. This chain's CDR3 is CASSQFGETQYF. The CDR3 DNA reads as TGTGCCAGCAGCCAATTCGGAGAGACCCAGTACTTC.

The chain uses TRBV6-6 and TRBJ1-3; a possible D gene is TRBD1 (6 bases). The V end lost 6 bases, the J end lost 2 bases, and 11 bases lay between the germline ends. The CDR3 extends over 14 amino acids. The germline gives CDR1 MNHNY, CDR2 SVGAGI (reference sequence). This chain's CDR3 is CASSYDRTGNTIYF. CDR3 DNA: TGTGCCAGCAGCTACGACAGGACTGGAAACACCATATATTTT.

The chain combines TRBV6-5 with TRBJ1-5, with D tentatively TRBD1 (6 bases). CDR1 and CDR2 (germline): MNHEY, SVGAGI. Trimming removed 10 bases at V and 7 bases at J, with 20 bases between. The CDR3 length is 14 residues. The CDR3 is CAIQRQGQGQPQHF. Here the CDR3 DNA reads TGTGCCATACAGCGGCAGGGGCAGGGGCAGCCCCAGCATTTT.

The CDR3, as DNA: TGTGCCAGCAGGTCCCGGGACAGGGGGCGAGTCTATGGCTACACCTTC. This encodes CASRSRDRGRVYGYTF. The V gene is TRBV5-8, the J gene TRBJ1-2, with 12 bases lining up with TRBD1. Trimming cost V 5 bases and J 4 bases; bases outside gene matches: 9. Germline-derived CDR1 and CDR2 are SGHTS and YDEGEE. The CDR3 has 16 amino acids.

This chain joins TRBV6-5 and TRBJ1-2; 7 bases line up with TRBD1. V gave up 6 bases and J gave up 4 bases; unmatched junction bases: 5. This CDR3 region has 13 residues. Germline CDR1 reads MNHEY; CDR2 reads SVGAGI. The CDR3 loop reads CASRRDSRYGYTF. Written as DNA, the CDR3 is TGTGCCAGCAGACGGGACAGTCGCTATGGCTACACCTTC.

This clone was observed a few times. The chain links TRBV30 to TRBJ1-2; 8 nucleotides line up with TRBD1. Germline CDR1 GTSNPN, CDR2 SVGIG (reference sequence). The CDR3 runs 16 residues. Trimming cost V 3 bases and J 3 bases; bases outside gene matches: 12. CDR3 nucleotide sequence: TGTGCCTGGAGCAGGGGACAGGTCCTATGGCACTATGGCTACACCTTC. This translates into CAWSRGQVLWHYGYTF.